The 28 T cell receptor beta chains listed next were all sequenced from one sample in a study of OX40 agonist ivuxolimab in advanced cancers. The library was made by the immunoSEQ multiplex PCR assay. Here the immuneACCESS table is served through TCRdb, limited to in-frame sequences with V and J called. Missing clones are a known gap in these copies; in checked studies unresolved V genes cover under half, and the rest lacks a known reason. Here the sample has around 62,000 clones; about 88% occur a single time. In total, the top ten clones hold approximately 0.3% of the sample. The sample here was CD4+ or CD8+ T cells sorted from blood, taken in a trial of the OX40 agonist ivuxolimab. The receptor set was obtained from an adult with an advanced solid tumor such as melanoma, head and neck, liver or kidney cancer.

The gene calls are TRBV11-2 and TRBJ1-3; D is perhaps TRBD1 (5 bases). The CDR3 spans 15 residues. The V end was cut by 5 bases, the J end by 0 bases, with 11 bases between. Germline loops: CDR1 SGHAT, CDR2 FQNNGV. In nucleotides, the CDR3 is TGTGCCAGCAGCCGGGACTGGAGCTCTGGAAACACCATATATTTT. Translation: CASSRDWSSGNTIYF.

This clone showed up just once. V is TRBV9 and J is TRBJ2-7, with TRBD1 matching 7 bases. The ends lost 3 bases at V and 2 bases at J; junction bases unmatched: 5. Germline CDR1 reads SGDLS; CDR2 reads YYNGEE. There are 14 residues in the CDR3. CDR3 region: CASSAGQSTYEQYF. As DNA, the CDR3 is TGTGCCAGCAGCGCGGGACAGAGTACCTACGAGCAGTACTTC.

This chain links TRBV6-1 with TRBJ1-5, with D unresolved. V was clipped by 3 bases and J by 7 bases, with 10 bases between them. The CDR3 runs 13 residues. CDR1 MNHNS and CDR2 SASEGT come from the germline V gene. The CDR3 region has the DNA TGTGCCAGCAGTGAGGCGGGAAACCAGCCCCAGCATTTT. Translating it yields CASSEAGNQPQHF.

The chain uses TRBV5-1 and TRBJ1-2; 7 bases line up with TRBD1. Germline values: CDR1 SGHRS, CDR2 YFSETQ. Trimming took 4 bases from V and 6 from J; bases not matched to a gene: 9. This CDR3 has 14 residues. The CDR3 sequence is CASSQSGQNDGYTF. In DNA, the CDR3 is TGCGCCAGCAGCCAATCGGGACAGAACGATGGCTACACCTTC. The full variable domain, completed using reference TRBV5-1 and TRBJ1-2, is KAGVTQTPRYLIKTRGQQVTLSCSPISGHRSVSWYQQTPGQGLQFLFEYFSETQRNKGNFPGRFSGRQFSNSRSEMNVSTLELGDSALYLCASSQSGQNDGYTFGSGTRLTVV.

As DNA, the CDR3 is TGTGCCAGCAGTTACCCCGACAGGGTGAAAGGCTACACCTTC. Its protein is CASSYPDRVKGYTF. The chain couples TRBV6-5 to TRBJ1-2; 7 nucleotides match TRBD1. The CDR3 sequence is 14 residues long. Losses at the gene ends were 2 bases for V and 8 bases for J; bases not matched to a gene: 8. The germline V gene has CDR1 MNHEY and CDR2 SVGAGI.

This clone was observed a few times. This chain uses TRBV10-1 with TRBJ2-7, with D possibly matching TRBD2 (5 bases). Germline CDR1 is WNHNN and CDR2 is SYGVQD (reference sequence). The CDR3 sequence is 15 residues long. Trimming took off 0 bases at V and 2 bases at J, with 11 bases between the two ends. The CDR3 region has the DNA TGCGCCAGCAGTGAGTCGATGGAGGCCCCCTACGAGCAGTACTTC. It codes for CASSESMEAPYEQYF.

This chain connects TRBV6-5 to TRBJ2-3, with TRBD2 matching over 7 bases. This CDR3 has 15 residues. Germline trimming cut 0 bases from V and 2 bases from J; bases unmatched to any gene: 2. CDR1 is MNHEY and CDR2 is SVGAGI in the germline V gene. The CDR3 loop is CASSYSGTNTDTQYF. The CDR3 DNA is TGTGCCAGCAGTTACTCGGGGACTAACACAGATACGCAGTATTTT.

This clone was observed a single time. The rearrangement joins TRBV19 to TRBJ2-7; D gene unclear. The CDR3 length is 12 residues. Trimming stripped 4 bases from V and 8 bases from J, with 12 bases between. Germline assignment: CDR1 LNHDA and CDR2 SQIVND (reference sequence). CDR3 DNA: TGTGCCAGTAGTACATTGTCGGGCCAGCAGTACTTC. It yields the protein CASSTLSGQQYF.

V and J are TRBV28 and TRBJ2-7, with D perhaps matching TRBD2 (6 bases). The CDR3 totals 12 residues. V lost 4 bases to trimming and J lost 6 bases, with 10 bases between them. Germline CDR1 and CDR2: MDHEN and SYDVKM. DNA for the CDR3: TGTGCCAGCAGTTCATCTAGCGCCGAGCAGTACTTC. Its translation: CASSSSSAEQYF.

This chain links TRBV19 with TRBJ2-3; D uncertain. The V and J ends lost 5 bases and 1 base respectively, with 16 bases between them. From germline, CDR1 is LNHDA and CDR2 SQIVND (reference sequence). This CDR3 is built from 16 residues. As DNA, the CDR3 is TGTGCCAGTAGTGTCCGAATCGTGGTTGGCACAGATACGCAGTATTTT. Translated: CASSVRIVVGTDTQYF.

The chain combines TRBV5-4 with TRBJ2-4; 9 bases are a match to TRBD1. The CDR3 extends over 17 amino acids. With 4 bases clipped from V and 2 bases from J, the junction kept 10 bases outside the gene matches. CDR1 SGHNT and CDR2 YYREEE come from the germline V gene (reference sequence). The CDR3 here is CASSPTGGGMTKNIQYF. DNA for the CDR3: TGTGCCAGCAGCCCAACAGGGGGCGGCATGACCAAAAACATTCAGTACTTC.

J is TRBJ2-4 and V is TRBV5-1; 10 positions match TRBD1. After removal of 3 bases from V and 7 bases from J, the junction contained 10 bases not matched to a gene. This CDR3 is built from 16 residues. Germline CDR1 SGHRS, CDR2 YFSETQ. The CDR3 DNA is TGCGCCAGCAGCTCGGATCCGGGACAGGGGATCAACATTCAGTACTTC. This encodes CASSSDPGQGINIQYF.

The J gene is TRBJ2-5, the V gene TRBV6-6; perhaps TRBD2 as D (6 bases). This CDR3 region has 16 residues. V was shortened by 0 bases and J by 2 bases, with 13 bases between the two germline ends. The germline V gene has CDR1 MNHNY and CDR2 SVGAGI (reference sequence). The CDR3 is CASSYSGGKGQETQYF. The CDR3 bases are TGTGCCAGCAGTTACTCGGGGGGTAAGGGTCAAGAGACCCAGTACTTC.

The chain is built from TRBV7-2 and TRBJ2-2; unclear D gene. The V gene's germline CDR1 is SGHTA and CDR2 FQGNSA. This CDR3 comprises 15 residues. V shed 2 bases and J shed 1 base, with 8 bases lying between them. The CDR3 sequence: CASSLRGGNTGELFF. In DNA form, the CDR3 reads TGTGCCAGCAGCTTAAGAGGCGGGAACACCGGGGAGCTGTTTTTT.

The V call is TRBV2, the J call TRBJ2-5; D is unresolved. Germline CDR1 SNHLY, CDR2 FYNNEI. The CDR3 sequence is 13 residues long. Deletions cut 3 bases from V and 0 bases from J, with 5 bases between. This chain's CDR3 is CASSEQYQETQYF. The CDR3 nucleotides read TGTGCCAGCAGTGAGCAGTACCAAGAGACCCAGTACTTC.

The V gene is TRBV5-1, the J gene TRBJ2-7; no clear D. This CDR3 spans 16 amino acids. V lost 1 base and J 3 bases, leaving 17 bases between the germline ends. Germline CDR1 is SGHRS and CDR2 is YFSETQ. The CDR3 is CASSLMRGGPGYEQYF. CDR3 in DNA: TGCGCCAGCAGCTTGATGAGAGGTGGTCCGGGCTACGAGCAGTACTTC.

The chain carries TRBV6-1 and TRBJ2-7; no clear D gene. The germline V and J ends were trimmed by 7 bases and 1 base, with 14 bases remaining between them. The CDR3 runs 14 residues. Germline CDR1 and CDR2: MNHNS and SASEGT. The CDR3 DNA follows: TGTGCCAGCACCAAAAGTAGGGCATCCTACGAGCAGTACTTC. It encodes CASTKSRASYEQYF.

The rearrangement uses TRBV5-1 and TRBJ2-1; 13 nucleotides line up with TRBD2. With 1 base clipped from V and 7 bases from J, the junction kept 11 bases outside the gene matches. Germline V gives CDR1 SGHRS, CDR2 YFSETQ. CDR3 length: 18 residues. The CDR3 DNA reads TGCGCCAGCAGCTTGATAAGGACTAGCGGGAGATTGACAAATGAGCAGTTCTTC. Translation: CASSLIRTSGRLTNEQFF.

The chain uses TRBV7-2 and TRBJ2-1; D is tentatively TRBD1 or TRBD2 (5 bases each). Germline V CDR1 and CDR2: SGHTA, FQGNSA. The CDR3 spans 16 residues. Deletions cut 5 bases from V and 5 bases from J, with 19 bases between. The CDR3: CASSPRDGRTHNEQFF. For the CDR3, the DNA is TGTGCCAGCAGCCCCCGGGACGGCAGAACTCACAATGAGCAGTTCTTC.

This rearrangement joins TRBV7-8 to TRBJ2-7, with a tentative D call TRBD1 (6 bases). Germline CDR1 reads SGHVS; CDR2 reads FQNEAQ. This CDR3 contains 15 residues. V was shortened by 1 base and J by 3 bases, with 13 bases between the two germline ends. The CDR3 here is CASSLVGQMNYEQYF. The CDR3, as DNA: TGTGCCAGCAGCTTAGTCGGACAGATGAACTACGAGCAGTACTTC. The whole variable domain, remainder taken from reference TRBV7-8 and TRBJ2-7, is GAGVSQSPRYKVAKRGQDVALRCDPISGHVSLFWYQQALGQGPEFLTYFQNEAQLDKSGLPSDRFFAERPEGSVSTLKIQRTQQEDSAVYLCASSLVGQMNYEQYFGPGTRLTVT.

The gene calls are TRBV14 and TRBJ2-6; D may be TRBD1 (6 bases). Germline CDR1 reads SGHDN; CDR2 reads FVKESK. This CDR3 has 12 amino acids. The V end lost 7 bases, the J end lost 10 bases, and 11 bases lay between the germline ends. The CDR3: CASNRAGNVLTF. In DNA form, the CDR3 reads TGTGCCAGCAACAGGGCAGGGAACGTCCTGACTTTC.

The CDR3: CASSNTGNTEAFF. CDR3 DNA sequence: TGTGCCAGTAGTAATACAGGGAACACTGAAGCTTTCTTT. The chain joins TRBV19 to TRBJ1-1; possibly TRBD1 for D (5 bases). The CDR3 has 13 residues. Trimming took off 4 bases at V and 1 base at J, with 7 bases between the two ends. Germline V gene sequence: CDR1 LNHDA, CDR2 SQIVND (reference sequence).

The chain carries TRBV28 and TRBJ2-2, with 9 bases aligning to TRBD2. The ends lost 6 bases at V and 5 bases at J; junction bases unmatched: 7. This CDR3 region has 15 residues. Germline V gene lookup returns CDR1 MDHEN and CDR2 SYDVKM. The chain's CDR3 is CASRLAGVGTGELFF. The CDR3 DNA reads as TGTGCCAGCAGATTAGCGGGAGTTGGAACCGGGGAGCTGTTTTTT.

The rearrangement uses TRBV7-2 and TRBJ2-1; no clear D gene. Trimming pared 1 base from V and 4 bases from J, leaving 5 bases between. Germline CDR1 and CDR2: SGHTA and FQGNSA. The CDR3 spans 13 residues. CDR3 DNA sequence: TGTGCCAGCAGCTTAGTTATATACAATGAGCAGTTCTTC. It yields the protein CASSLVIYNEQFF.

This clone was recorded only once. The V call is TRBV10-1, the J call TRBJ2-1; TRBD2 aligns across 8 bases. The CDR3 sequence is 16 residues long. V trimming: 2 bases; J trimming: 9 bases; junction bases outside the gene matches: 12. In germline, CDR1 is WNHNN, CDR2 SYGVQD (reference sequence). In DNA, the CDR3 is TGCGCCAGCAGTGAGGCAACGGGAGGGCCTGAGGTTGAGCAGTTCTTC. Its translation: CASSEATGGPEVEQFF.

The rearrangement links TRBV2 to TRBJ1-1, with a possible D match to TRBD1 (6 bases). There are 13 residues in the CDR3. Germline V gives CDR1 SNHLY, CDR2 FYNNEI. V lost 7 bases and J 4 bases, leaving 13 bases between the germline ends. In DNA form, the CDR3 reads TGTGCCAGCAACCTACAGGGCCTCACTGAAGCTTTCTTT. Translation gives CASNLQGLTEAFF.

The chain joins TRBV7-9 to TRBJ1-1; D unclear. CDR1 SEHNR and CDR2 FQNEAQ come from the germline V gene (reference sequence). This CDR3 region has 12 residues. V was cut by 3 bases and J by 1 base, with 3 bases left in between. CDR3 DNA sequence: TGTGCCAGCAGCTTCCAGAACACTGAAGCTTTCTTT. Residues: CASSFQNTEAFF.

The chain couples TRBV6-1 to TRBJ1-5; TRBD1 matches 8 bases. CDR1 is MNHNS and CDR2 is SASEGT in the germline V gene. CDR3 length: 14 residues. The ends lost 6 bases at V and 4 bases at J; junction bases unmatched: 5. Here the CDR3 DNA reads TGTGCCAGCAGGGGACAGGAAAAGAATCAGCCCCAGCATTTT. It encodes CASRGQEKNQPQHF.